What follows are 22 T cell receptor beta chains derived from one specimen sequenced in a study of cytomegalovirus exposure and HLA in healthy donors. Use of 60 Vbeta and 13 Jbeta primers characterized the PCR. Sequencing used immunoSEQ multiplex PCR; TCRdb keeps in-frame clones, though not all of them. The sample includes around 150,000 clones, 84% of them seen just once. The sample taken for sequencing was PBMCs. These receptors were taken from a man between 45 and 60 years old in good health and CMV-seropositive.

The chain is built from TRBV14 and TRBJ2-7; D is unclear. With 0 bases removed from V and 6 bases from J, the gap between germline ends came to 9 bases. Germline loops: CDR1 SGHDN, CDR2 FVKESK. The CDR3 has 13 amino acids. The DNA for the CDR3 is TGTGCCAGCAGCCAAGAACTCACGGGCGAGCAGTACTTC. Encoded protein: CASSQELTGEQYF.

V usage is TRBV5-1 and J usage is TRBJ1-1; D is perhaps TRBD1 (5 bases). The CDR3 is 15 amino acids. Germline CDR1 reads SGHRS; CDR2 reads YFSETQ. V lost 0 bases and J lost 4, with 13 bases in between. CDR3 protein: CASSLAGQGSTEAFF. The DNA for the CDR3 is TGCGCCAGCAGCTTGGCGGGTCAGGGCAGCACTGAAGCTTTCTTT.

This sequence joins TRBV19 and TRBJ1-2; 9 positions match TRBD1. The V gene end was trimmed by 5 bases and the J gene end by 3 bases; junction bases not matched to a gene: 13. The CDR3 length is 17 residues. Germline CDR1 LNHDA, CDR2 SQIVND (reference sequence). This CDR3 reads CASSALGQGSSDYGYTF. CDR3 DNA: TGTGCCAGTAGTGCGTTGGGACAGGGCTCTTCGGACTATGGCTACACCTTC. Complete variable domain (other parts from reference TRBV19 and TRBJ1-2): DGGITQSPKYLFRKEGQNVTLSCEQNLNHDAMYWYRQDPGQGLRLIYYSQIVNDFQKGDIAEGYSVSREKKESFPLTVTSAQKNPTAFYLCASSALGQGSSDYGYTFGSGTRLTVV.

J is TRBJ1-5 and V is TRBV7-9; TRBD1 agrees at 7 bases. Germline CDR1 is SEHNR and CDR2 is FQNEAQ (reference sequence). The J segment lost 1 base and the V segment lost 5 bases, leaving 8 bases of the junction unmatched. This CDR3 comprises 16 residues. CDR3 sequence reads: CASSLSGGGSNQPQHF. The CDR3 nucleotides read TGTGCCAGCAGCCTTTCAGGGGGAGGAAGCAATCAGCCCCAGCATTTT. Drawing the rest from reference TRBV7-9 and TRBJ1-5, the complete variable domain is DTGVSQNPRHKITKRGQNVTFRCDPISEHNRLYWYRQTLGQGPEFLTYFQNEAQLEKSRLLSDRFSAERPKGSFSTLEIQRTEQGDSAMYLCASSLSGGGSNQPQHFGDGTRLSIL.

This clone was recorded only once. This rearrangement joins TRBV18 to TRBJ2-3, with 10 bases matching TRBD1. J lost 2 bases, V lost 5 bases, and 4 bases had no gene match. The CDR3 contains 15 residues. Per the germline V gene, CDR1 is KGHSH and CDR2 is LQKENI. The CDR3 region has the DNA TGTGCCAGCTCATCGGGACAGGGGAACACAGATACGCAGTATTTT. Residues: CASSSGQGNTDTQYF. Using reference TRBV18 and TRBJ2-3 for the parts outside the CDR3, the full variable domain is NAGVMQNPRHLVRRRGQEARLRCSPMKGHSHVYWYRQLPEEGLKFMVYLQKENIIDESGMPKERFSAEFPKEGPSILRIQQVVRGDSAAYFCASSSGQGNTDTQYFGPGTRLTVL.

This clone was counted a single time. The chain uses TRBV5-1 and TRBJ2-2, with D perhaps matching TRBD2 (5 bases). This CDR3 has 16 amino acids. V gave up 4 bases and J gave up 0 bases, with 13 bases separating them. Germline V gives CDR1 SGHRS, CDR2 YFSETQ. The chain's CDR3 is CASSRVGLSNTGELFF. The CDR3 DNA reads TGCGCCAGCAGCCGGGTCGGACTCTCGAACACCGGGGAGCTGTTTTTT.

The chain uses TRBV6-1 and TRBJ1-5; 8 bases fit TRBD1. This CDR3 spans 15 amino acids. Germline trimming cut 6 bases from V and 11 bases from J; bases unmatched to any gene: 15. Looked up from germline, CDR1 is MNHNS and CDR2 is SASEGT. In nucleotides, the CDR3 is TGTGCCAGCAGAAGCGGGACAGGTGGGGTTGGGGCCCAGCATTTT. It translates to CASRSGTGGVGAQHF.

V is TRBV6-5 and J is TRBJ1-2; maybe TRBD1 (6 bases). This CDR3 comprises 14 residues. Trimming took off 6 bases at V and 1 base at J, with 12 bases between the two ends. CDR1 is MNHEY, CDR2 SVGAGI, per germline. CDR3 loop: CASSHREFNYGYTF. The CDR3 region has the DNA TGTGCCAGCAGCCACAGGGAATTTAACTATGGCTACACCTTC.

The V call is TRBV10-2, the J call TRBJ1-2; the D is unclear. This CDR3 contains 12 residues. Germline CDR1 is WSHSY and CDR2 is SAAADI. V lost 0 bases, J lost 7 bases, and 6 bases lay in between. In nucleotides, the CDR3 is TGCGCCAGCAGTGAGTCGGAGGGTGGCTACACCTTC. This codes for CASSESEGGYTF.

The rearrangement joins TRBV7-2 to TRBJ1-1, with D unclear. V dropped 2 bases and J dropped 0 bases, with 10 bases sitting between them. Germline V gives CDR1 SGHTA, CDR2 FQGNSA. This CDR3 has 15 residues. In DNA form, the CDR3 reads TGTGCCAGCAGCTTACGAGGACTGATGAACACTGAAGCTTTCTTT. The encoded protein is CASSLRGLMNTEAFF. Full variable domain (rest looked up from reference TRBV7-2 and TRBJ1-1): GAGVSQSPSNKVTEKGKDVELRCDPISGHTALYWYRQSLGQGLEFLIYFQGNSAPDKSGLPSDRFSAERTGGSVSTLTIQRTQQEDSAVYLCASSLRGLMNTEAFFGQGTRLTVV.

The rearrangement joins TRBV6-6 to TRBJ1-1, with D hard to call. The germline V and J ends were trimmed by 5 bases and 0 bases, with 10 bases remaining between them. This CDR3 spans 14 amino acids. CDR1 MNHNY and CDR2 SVGAGI come from the germline V gene (reference sequence). CDR3 bases: TGTGCCAGCAGTAGAGAGGGTCTGAACACTGAAGCTTTCTTT. Its translation: CASSREGLNTEAFF.

The chain employs TRBV10-2 and TRBJ2-5; tentative D call: TRBD2 (5 bases). V gave up 2 bases and J gave up 5 bases, with 6 bases separating them. The CDR3 length is 12 residues. CDR1 and CDR2 from the germline V gene are WSHSY and SAAADI. The CDR3 nucleotides are TGCGCCAGCAGTGAGCGCGGGGAGACCCAGTACTTC. It codes for CASSERGETQYF.

The chain employs TRBV4-2 and TRBJ2-5, with D possibly matching TRBD1 (6 bases). The CDR3 contains 14 residues. The ends were cut back, 1 base at V and 7 bases at J, with 13 bases in the middle. Germline-derived CDR1 and CDR2 are LGHNA and YNFKEQ. The chain's CDR3 is CASSQGQGYGTQYF. CDR3 sequence (DNA): TGTGCCAGCAGCCAAGGTCAGGGGTATGGGACCCAGTACTTC.

The chain couples TRBV6-6 to TRBJ2-1; D not certain. Germline V lookup: CDR1 MNHNY, CDR2 SVGAGI (reference sequence). This CDR3 comprises 15 residues. The V end was cut by 7 bases, the J end by 0 bases, with 13 bases between. The CDR3 coding sequence is TGTGCCAGCACAAAACAACGGAGCTCCTACAATGAGCAGTTCTTC. Its protein is CASTKQRSSYNEQFF.

The chain recombines TRBV28 with TRBJ1-5, with a weak D call TRBD1 (5 bases). The ends were cut back, 6 bases at V and 0 bases at J, with 9 bases in the middle. The CDR3 runs to 14 residues. The germline CDR1 and CDR2 sequences are MDHEN and SYDVKM. The CDR3 spells CASSADSSNQPQHF. The CDR3 bases are TGTGCCAGCAGCGCCGACAGTAGCAATCAGCCCCAGCATTTT.

This clone was found once. The chain has TRBV6-5 and TRBJ2-2, with 7 bases fitting TRBD1. This CDR3 spans 13 amino acids. Germline V gene sequence: CDR1 MNHEY, CDR2 SVGAGI. The junction had 5 bases not matched to a gene; V was cut back by 5 bases and J by 8 bases. The CDR3 loop is CASSQGVAGELFF. The CDR3 DNA sequence: TGTGCCAGCAGTCAGGGGGTTGCAGGGGAGCTGTTTTTT.

The count of this clone is one. This rearrangement joins TRBV5-4 to TRBJ2-3, with D unclear. This CDR3 spans 14 amino acids. Per the germline V gene, CDR1 is SGHNT and CDR2 is YYREEE (reference sequence). With 0 bases removed from V and 8 bases from J, the gap between germline ends came to 13 bases. In nucleotides, the CDR3 is TGTGCCAGCAGCTTGGACTCCCTCCTCGGTACGCAGTATTTT. It codes for CASSLDSLLGTQYF.

The V gene is TRBV7-6, the J gene TRBJ2-7, with TRBD2 identical over 15 bases. CDR3 size: 16 residues. J lost 8 bases, V lost 5 bases, and 10 bases had no gene match. Germline V gene data show CDR1 as SGHVS and CDR2 as FNYEAQ. The CDR3 nucleotides are TGTGCCAGCAGCCCCGGGACTAGCGGGGGGACCCTTCAGCAGTACTTC. Translation gives CASSPGTSGGTLQQYF.

This chain uses TRBV15 with TRBJ2-1, with D possibly being TRBD2 (6 bases). Germline V CDR1 and CDR2: LNHNV, YYDKDF (reference sequence). The CDR3 contains 13 residues. V lost 7 bases to trimming and J lost 0 bases, with 7 bases between them. CDR3 residues: CATTGVSYNEQFF. The CDR3 nucleotides read TGTGCCACCACGGGGGTCTCCTACAATGAGCAGTTCTTC.

The chain links TRBV9 to TRBJ2-2; D is possibly TRBD1 (6 bases). V was pared by 0 bases and J by 6 bases, with 9 bases between. The germline CDR1 and CDR2 sequences are SGDLS and YYNGEE. There are 14 residues in the CDR3. This CDR3 reads CASSVERGSGELFF. Written as DNA, the CDR3 is TGTGCCAGCAGCGTAGAAAGGGGGTCCGGGGAGCTGTTTTTT.

In its sample, this clone was seen once. The J gene is TRBJ1-5, the V gene TRBV7-9; TRBD1 matches 9 bases. Germline V lookup: CDR1 SEHNR, CDR2 FQNEAQ (reference sequence). V lost 4 bases to trimming and J lost 4 bases; unmatched junction nucleotides: 8. This CDR3 comprises 16 residues. The CDR3 sequence is CASSSSDRGRNQPQHF. The CDR3 coding sequence is TGTGCCAGCAGCTCCTCGGACAGGGGTCGGAATCAGCCCCAGCATTTT.

The genes are TRBV4-1 and TRBJ1-1; 9 bases agree with TRBD1. CDR3 length equals 17 residues. V dropped 4 bases and J dropped 2; count of bases not matched to a gene: 11. Germline V lookup: CDR1 MGHRA, CDR2 YSYEKL. The CDR3 protein is CASSPRQGDLRNTEAFF. The DNA for the CDR3 is TGCGCCAGCAGCCCTCGACAGGGGGACCTAAGAAACACTGAAGCTTTCTTT.